Described below is a single T cell receptor beta chain sequence and its context. There were no patients who had received any treatment before thyroid surgery. Deletions cut 1 base from V and 4 bases from J, with 17 bases between. The CDR3 runs 15 residues. From germline, CDR1 is DFQATT and CDR2 SNEGSKA (reference sequence). The sample is drawn from a study of metastatic and nonmetastatic thyroid tumors. TCRdb re-called the PCR reads with MiXCR. The sample lists under 50,000 clones; approximately 20% were seen once. The J gene is TRBJ2-7, the V gene TRBV20-1; D may be TRBD1 or TRBD2 (6 bases each). The sequenced material came from blood. The receptor's source is a male donor with papillary thyroid cancer or a benign thyroid nodule (not recorded which). Some clones in this sample may be carry-over from other donors' samples. CDR3 sequence reads: CSARGGARGFYEQYF. The CDR3 DNA is TGCAGTGCTAGAGGGGGGGCCCGGGGGTTTTACGAGCAGTACTTC.